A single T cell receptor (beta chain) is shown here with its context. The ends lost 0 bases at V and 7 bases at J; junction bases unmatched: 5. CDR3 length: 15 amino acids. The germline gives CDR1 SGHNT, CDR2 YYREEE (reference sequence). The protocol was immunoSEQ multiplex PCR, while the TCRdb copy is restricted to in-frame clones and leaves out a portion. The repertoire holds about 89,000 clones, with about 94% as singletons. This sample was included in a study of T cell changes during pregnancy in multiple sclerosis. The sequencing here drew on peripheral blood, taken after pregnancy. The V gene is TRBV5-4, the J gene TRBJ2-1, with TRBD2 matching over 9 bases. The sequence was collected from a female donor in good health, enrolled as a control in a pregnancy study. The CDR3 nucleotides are TGTGCCAGCAGCTTGGCGGGACTAGCATGGAATGAGCAGTTCTTC. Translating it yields CASSLAGLAWNEQFF.